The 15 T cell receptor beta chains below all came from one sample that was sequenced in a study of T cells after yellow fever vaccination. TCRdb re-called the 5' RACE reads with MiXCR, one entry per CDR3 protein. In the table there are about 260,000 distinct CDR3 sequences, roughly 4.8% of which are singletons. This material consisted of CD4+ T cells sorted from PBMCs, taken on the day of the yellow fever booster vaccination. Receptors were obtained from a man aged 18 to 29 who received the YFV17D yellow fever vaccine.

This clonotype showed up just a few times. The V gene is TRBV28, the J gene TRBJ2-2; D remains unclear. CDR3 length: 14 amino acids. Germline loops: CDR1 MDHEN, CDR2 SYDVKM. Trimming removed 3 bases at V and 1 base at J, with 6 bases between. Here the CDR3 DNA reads TGTGCCAGCAGTTTGTCCCTGAACACCGGGGAGCTGTTTTTT. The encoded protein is CASSLSLNTGELFF.

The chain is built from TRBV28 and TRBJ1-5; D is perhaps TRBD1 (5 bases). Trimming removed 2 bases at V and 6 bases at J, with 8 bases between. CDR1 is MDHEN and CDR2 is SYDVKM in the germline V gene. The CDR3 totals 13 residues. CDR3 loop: CASSLGGFQPQHF. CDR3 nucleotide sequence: TGTGCCAGCAGTTTAGGGGGGTTTCAGCCCCAGCATTTT.

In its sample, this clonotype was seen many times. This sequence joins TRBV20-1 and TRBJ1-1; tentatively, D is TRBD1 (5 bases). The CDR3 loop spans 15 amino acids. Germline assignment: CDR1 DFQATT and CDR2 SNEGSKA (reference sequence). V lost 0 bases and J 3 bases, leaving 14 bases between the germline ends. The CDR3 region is CSARDPWRGDTEAFF. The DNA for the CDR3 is TGCAGTGCTAGAGATCCCTGGAGAGGGGACACTGAAGCTTTCTTT.

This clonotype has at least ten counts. The CDR3 sequence: CASSLSTTGQAFF. CDR3 coding DNA: TGCGCCAGCAGCTTAAGTACGACAGGACAAGCTTTCTTT. J is TRBJ1-1 and V is TRBV5-1; weak D call: TRBD1 (6 bases). The CDR3 contains 13 residues. V lost 2 bases, J lost 9 bases, and 14 bases lay in between. The V gene's germline CDR1 is SGHRS and CDR2 YFSETQ.

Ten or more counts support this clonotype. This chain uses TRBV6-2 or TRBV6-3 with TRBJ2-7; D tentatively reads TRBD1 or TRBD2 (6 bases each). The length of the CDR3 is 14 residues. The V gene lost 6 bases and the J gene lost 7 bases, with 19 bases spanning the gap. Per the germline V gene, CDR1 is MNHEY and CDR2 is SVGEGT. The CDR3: CASSPGGSLREQYV. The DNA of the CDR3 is TGTGCCAGCAGCCCCGGGGGCTCCCTTAGAGAGCAGTACGTC.

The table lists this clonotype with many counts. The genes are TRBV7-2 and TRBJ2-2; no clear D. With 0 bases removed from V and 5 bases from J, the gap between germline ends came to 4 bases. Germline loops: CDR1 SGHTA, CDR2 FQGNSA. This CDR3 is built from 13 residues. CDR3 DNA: TGTGCCAGCAGCTTAGCACGGACCGGGGAGCTGTTTTTT. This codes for CASSLARTGELFF.

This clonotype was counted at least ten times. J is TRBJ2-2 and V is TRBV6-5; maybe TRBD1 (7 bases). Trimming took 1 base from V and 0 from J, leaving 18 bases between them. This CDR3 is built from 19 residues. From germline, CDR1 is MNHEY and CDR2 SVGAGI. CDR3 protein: CASSYWGAGGTTNTGELFF. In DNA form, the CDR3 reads TGTGCCAGCAGTTACTGGGGAGCAGGGGGGACCACGAACACCGGGGAGCTGTTTTTT.

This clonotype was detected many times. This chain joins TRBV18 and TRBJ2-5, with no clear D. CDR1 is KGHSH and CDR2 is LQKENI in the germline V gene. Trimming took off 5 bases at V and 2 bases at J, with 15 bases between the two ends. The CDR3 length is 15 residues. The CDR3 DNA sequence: TGTGCCAGCTCAGTGACAAGGACGACACAAGAGACCCAGTACTTC. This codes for CASSVTRTTQETQYF.

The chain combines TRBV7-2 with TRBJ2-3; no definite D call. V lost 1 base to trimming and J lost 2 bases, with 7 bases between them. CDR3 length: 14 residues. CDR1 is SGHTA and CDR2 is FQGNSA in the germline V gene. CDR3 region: CASSLDKNTDTQYF. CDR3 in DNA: TGTGCCAGCAGCTTAGATAAGAACACAGATACGCAGTATTTT.

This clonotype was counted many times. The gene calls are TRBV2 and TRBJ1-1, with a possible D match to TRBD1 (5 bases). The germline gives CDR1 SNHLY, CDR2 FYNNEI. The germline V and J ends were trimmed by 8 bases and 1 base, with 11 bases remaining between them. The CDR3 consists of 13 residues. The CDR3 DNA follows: TGTGCCAGCCGGGGGAACAGGAACACTGAAGCTTTCTTT. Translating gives CASRGNRNTEAFF. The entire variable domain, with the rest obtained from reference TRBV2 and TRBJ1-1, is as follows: EPEVTQTPSHQVTQMGQEVILRCVPISNHLYFYWYRQILGQKVEFLVSFYNNEISEKSEIFDDQFSVERPDGSNFTLKIRSTKLEDSAMYFCASRGNRNTEAFFGQGTRLTVV.

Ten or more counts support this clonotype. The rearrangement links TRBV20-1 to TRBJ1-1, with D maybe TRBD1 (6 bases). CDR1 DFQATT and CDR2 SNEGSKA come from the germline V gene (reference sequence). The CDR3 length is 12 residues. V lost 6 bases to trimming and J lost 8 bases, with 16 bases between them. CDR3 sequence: CSAHPGHKEAFF. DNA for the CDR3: TGCAGTGCGCATCCGGGACACAAGGAAGCTTTCTTT.

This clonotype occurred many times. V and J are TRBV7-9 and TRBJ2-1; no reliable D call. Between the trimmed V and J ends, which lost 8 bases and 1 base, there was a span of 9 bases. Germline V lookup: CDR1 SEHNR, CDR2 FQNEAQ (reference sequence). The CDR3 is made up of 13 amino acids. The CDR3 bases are TGTGCCAGCGGGGAAGTATCCTACAATGAGCAGTTCTTC. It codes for CASGEVSYNEQFF.

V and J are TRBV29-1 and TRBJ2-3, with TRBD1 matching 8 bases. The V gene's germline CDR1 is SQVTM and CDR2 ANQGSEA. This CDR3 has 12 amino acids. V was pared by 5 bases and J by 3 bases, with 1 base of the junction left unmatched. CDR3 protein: CSVRQGTDTQYF. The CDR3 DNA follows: TGCAGCGTTCGACAGGGGACAGATACGCAGTATTTT.

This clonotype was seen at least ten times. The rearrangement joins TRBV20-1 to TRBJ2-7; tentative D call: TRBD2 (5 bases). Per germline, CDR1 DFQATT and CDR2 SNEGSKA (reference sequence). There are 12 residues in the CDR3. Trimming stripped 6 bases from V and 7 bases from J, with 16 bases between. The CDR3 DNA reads TGCAGTGCGCTCGACCAGCCGGGGGAGCAGTACGTC. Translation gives CSALDQPGEQYV.

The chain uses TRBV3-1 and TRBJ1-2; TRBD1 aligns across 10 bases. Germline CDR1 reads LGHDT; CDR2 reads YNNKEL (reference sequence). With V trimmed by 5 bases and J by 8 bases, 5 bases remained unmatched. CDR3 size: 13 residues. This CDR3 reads CASSSDRGLGYTF. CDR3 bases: TGTGCCAGCAGCTCCGACAGGGGGCTCGGCTACACCTTC.